A selection of T cell receptor beta chains follows, all from one sample in a study of blood T cell repertoires in COVID-19. Measured with immunoSEQ multiplex PCR; TCRdb has only the in-frame clones, and not every one. The sample shows tens of thousands of clones, around 90% of them seen only once. The sequenced material came from peripheral blood. The source of these receptors is a woman between 45 and 65 years old with acute or convalescent COVID-19. The CDR3 runs from the conserved cysteine through the conserved F or W. Each record gives: J gene, clone size, D gene, V gene, CDR3 protein, CDR3 DNA. A D gene is named only where the DNA matches it firmly. A clone size is listed for some rows: how often the clone was seen (once, few, many), or a class if it is expanded.

j_gene: TRBJ1-1; abundance: .; d_gene: TRBD1; v_gene: TRBV9; CDR3aa: CASSLGGQGNTEAFF; CDR3nt: TGTGCCAGCAGCCTTGGGGGACAGGGGAACACTGAAGCTTTCTTT
j_gene: TRBJ1-6; abundance: .; d_gene: .; v_gene: TRBV21-1; CDR3aa: CASSKEQGGEMLYNSPLHF; CDR3nt: TGTGCCAGCAGCAAAGAACAGGGCGGAGAAATGCTCTATAATTCACCCCTCCACTTT
j_gene: TRBJ1-6; abundance: .; d_gene: TRBD1; v_gene: TRBV10-3; CDR3aa: CAISESGQGINSPLHF; CDR3nt: TGTGCCATCAGTGAGTCGGGACAGGGGATAAATTCACCCCTCCACTTT
j_gene: TRBJ1-5; abundance: few; d_gene: .; v_gene: TRBV27; CDR3aa: CASSLYRNQPQHF; CDR3nt: TGTGCCAGCAGTTTATACAGGAATCAGCCCCAGCATTTT
j_gene: TRBJ1-2; abundance: .; d_gene: TRBD1; v_gene: TRBV28; CDR3aa: CASSLNRGTGYTF; CDR3nt: TGTGCCAGCAGTTTAAACAGGGGGACTGGCTACACCTTC
j_gene: TRBJ1-2; abundance: .; d_gene: .; v_gene: TRBV7-8; CDR3aa: CASSLSRATDYGYTF; CDR3nt: TGTGCCAGCAGCTTAAGTAGGGCGACAGACTATGGCTACACCTTC
j_gene: TRBJ2-2; abundance: .; d_gene: TRBD1; v_gene: TRBV9; CDR3aa: CASRDRLGGELFF; CDR3nt: TGTGCCAGCAGGGACAGGCTCGGCGGGGAGCTGTTTTTT
j_gene: TRBJ2-1; abundance: .; d_gene: .; v_gene: TRBV28; CDR3aa: CASNSKRASFF; CDR3nt: TGTGCCAGCAATTCTAAGCGGGCCTCGTTCTTC
j_gene: TRBJ2-3; abundance: .; d_gene: TRBD2; v_gene: TRBV6-5; CDR3aa: CASSSGVSTDTQYF; CDR3nt: TGTGCCAGCAGTAGCGGGGTGAGCACAGATACGCAGTATTTT
j_gene: TRBJ2-7; abundance: .; d_gene: .; v_gene: TRBV6-5; CDR3aa: CASRAGRHSYEQYF; CDR3nt: TGTGCCAGCCGCGCGGGACGCCACTCCTACGAGCAGTACTTC
j_gene: TRBJ2-3; abundance: .; d_gene: TRBD2; v_gene: TRBV9; CDR3aa: CASSVEPGLAGFTDTQYF; CDR3nt: TGTGCCAGCAGCGTAGAGCCGGGACTAGCGGGGTTCACAGATACGCAGTATTTT
j_gene: TRBJ1-1; abundance: .; d_gene: TRBD1; v_gene: TRBV19; CDR3aa: CASSLTGQWNTEAFF; CDR3nt: TGTGCCAGTAGTTTAACGGGACAGTGGAACACTGAAGCTTTCTTT
j_gene: TRBJ2-1; abundance: .; d_gene: TRBD1; v_gene: TRBV7-3; CDR3aa: CASSLAGQGGRMKQFF; CDR3nt: TGTGCCAGCAGCCTCGCGGGACAGGGGGGACGAATGAAGCAGTTCTTC
j_gene: TRBJ2-7; abundance: .; d_gene: .; v_gene: TRBV10-3; CDR3aa: CAISDNQGSYEQYF; CDR3nt: TGTGCCATCAGTGACAATCAGGGCTCCTACGAGCAGTACTTC
j_gene: TRBJ1-6; abundance: once; d_gene: .; v_gene: TRBV5-1; CDR3aa: CASSLDGQGNSPLHF; CDR3nt: TGCGCCAGCAGCTTGGATGGGCAGGGTAATTCACCCCTCCACTTT
j_gene: TRBJ1-2; abundance: few; d_gene: .; v_gene: TRBV30; CDR3aa: CAQERGSTNYGYTF; CDR3nt: TGTGCCCAAGAAAGGGGGAGTACTAACTATGGCTACACCTTC
j_gene: TRBJ1-6; abundance: .; d_gene: .; v_gene: TRBV21-1; CDR3aa: CASSRVSSGSYNSPLHF; CDR3nt: TGTGCCAGCAGCAGGGTTTCTTCAGGCTCCTATAATTCACCCCTCCACTTT
j_gene: TRBJ2-7; abundance: few; d_gene: TRBD1; v_gene: TRBV2; CDR3aa: CASSVNGQGYEQYF; CDR3nt: TGTGCCAGCAGTGTAAACGGACAGGGCTACGAGCAGTACTTC
j_gene: TRBJ1-5; abundance: .; d_gene: .; v_gene: TRBV3-1/TRBV3-2; CDR3aa: CASSPGGSNQPQHF; CDR3nt: TGTGCCAGCAGCCCCGGAGGTAGCAATCAGCCCCAGCATTTT
j_gene: TRBJ2-2; abundance: .; d_gene: .; v_gene: TRBV6-6; CDR3aa: CASSYSVFVELFF; CDR3nt: TGTGCCAGCAGTTACTCTGTGTTCGTGGAGCTGTTTTTT
j_gene: TRBJ1-3; abundance: .; d_gene: .; v_gene: TRBV9; CDR3aa: CASSKDGRSSGNTIYF; CDR3nt: TGTGCCAGCAGCAAGGACGGGAGATCCTCTGGAAACACCATATATTTT
j_gene: TRBJ2-6; abundance: .; d_gene: TRBD2; v_gene: TRBV28; CDR3aa: CASSTFSGSSGANVLTF; CDR3nt: TGTGCCAGCAGCACATTCAGCGGGAGCTCTGGGGCCAACGTCCTGACTTTC
j_gene: TRBJ1-6; abundance: .; d_gene: .; v_gene: TRBV6-2/TRBV6-3; CDR3aa: CASSLQAGPNSPLHF; CDR3nt: TGTGCCAGCAGTTTACAGGCTGGCCCTAATTCACCCCTCCACTTT
j_gene: TRBJ1-2; abundance: .; d_gene: .; v_gene: TRBV12-3/TRBV12-4; CDR3aa: CASSFPAAYGYTF; CDR3nt: TGTGCCAGCAGTTTTCCCGCGGCCTATGGCTACACCTTC
j_gene: TRBJ2-1; abundance: .; d_gene: .; v_gene: TRBV5-4; CDR3aa: CASSPVRESYNEQFF; CDR3nt: TGTGCCAGCAGTCCCGTCCGGGAATCATACAATGAGCAGTTCTTC
j_gene: TRBJ2-1; abundance: once; d_gene: TRBD2; v_gene: TRBV27; CDR3aa: CASSFRPLAGGYNEQFF; CDR3nt: TGTGCCAGCAGTTTCCGTCCACTTGCGGGGGGCTACAATGAGCAGTTCTTC
j_gene: TRBJ1-2; abundance: .; d_gene: TRBD1; v_gene: TRBV28; CDR3aa: CASSPQGALFNGYTF; CDR3nt: TGTGCCAGCAGTCCTCAGGGGGCGCTTTTTAATGGCTACACCTTC
j_gene: TRBJ2-7; abundance: .; d_gene: TRBD2; v_gene: TRBV2; CDR3aa: CASRGLAGVKEQYF; CDR3nt: TGTGCCAGCAGGGGACTAGCGGGAGTTAAGGAGCAGTACTTC
j_gene: TRBJ2-7; abundance: .; d_gene: TRBD1; v_gene: TRBV18; CDR3aa: CASRAQGTASYEQYF; CDR3nt: TGTGCCAGCCGGGCCCAAGGGACAGCTTCCTACGAGCAGTACTTC
j_gene: TRBJ1-5; abundance: .; d_gene: .; v_gene: TRBV20-1; CDR3aa: CSASRDLGNQPQHF; CDR3nt: TGCAGTGCTAGTCGCGATTTGGGCAATCAGCCCCAGCATTTT
j_gene: TRBJ2-1; abundance: .; d_gene: .; v_gene: TRBV4-3; CDR3aa: CASSQGVVSGNEQFF; CDR3nt: TGCGCCAGCAGCCAAGGGGTCGTTAGCGGAAATGAGCAGTTCTTC
j_gene: TRBJ1-5; abundance: .; d_gene: .; v_gene: TRBV19; CDR3aa: CASSSGGVGNQPQHF; CDR3nt: TGTGCCAGTAGTAGTGGGGGGGTGGGCAATCAGCCCCAGCATTTT
j_gene: TRBJ2-2; abundance: .; d_gene: TRBD2; v_gene: TRBV3-1/TRBV3-2; CDR3aa: CASSHLAGTRGGELFF; CDR3nt: TGTGCCAGCAGCCACCTAGCGGGGACACGGGGCGGGGAGCTGTTTTTT
j_gene: TRBJ2-5; abundance: once; d_gene: TRBD2; v_gene: TRBV4-1; CDR3aa: CASSQDRRTSGGTETQYF; CDR3nt: TGCGCCAGCAGCCAAGATCGTCGGACTAGCGGGGGGACGGAGACCCAGTACTTC
j_gene: TRBJ2-3; abundance: .; d_gene: TRBD2; v_gene: TRBV2; CDR3aa: CASGSGGADTQYF; CDR3nt: TGTGCCAGCGGGAGCGGGGGGGCAGATACGCAGTATTTT
j_gene: TRBJ1-1; abundance: few; d_gene: .; v_gene: TRBV9; CDR3aa: CASSAEAQNTEAFF; CDR3nt: TGTGCCAGCAGCGCCGAAGCCCAGAACACTGAAGCTTTCTTT
j_gene: TRBJ2-7; abundance: .; d_gene: .; v_gene: TRBV7-3; CDR3aa: CASSPTHYEQYF; CDR3nt: TGTGCCAGCAGCCCAACTCACTACGAGCAGTACTTC
j_gene: TRBJ2-1; abundance: .; d_gene: TRBD2; v_gene: TRBV5-1; CDR3aa: CASSTGLAGIEQFF; CDR3nt: TGCGCCAGCAGCACCGGACTAGCGGGAATTGAGCAGTTCTTC
j_gene: TRBJ2-1; abundance: .; d_gene: .; v_gene: TRBV7-7; CDR3aa: CASSLGGGNEQFF; CDR3nt: TGTGCTAGCAGCTTGGGGGGAGGCAATGAGCAGTTCTTC
j_gene: TRBJ1-4; abundance: .; d_gene: .; v_gene: TRBV5-5; CDR3aa: CASSLAGLSEKLFF; CDR3nt: TGTGCCAGCAGCCTGGCAGGGCTCAGCGAAAAACTGTTTTTT
j_gene: TRBJ1-1; abundance: .; d_gene: .; v_gene: TRBV7-9; CDR3aa: CASSLGQNTEAFF; CDR3nt: TGTGCCAGCAGCTTAGGACAGAACACTGAAGCTTTCTTT
j_gene: TRBJ2-3; abundance: .; d_gene: .; v_gene: TRBV18; CDR3aa: CASSVLDITDTQYF; CDR3nt: TGTGCCAGCTCAGTCCTTGACATCACAGATACGCAGTATTTT
j_gene: TRBJ2-3; abundance: .; d_gene: TRBD1; v_gene: TRBV5-5; CDR3aa: CASSTGQGAVDTQYF; CDR3nt: TGTGCCAGCAGCACAGGACAGGGGGCTGTAGATACGCAGTATTTT
j_gene: TRBJ2-7; abundance: .; d_gene: .; v_gene: TRBV14; CDR3aa: CASSKTGIGYEQYF; CDR3nt: TGTGCCAGCAGCAAAACAGGGATCGGTTACGAGCAGTACTTC
j_gene: TRBJ2-1; abundance: once; d_gene: TRBD1; v_gene: TRBV28; CDR3aa: CASHHPGTGDNEQFF; CDR3nt: TGTGCCAGCCACCACCCAGGGACAGGAGACAATGAGCAGTTCTTC
j_gene: TRBJ1-1; abundance: .; d_gene: .; v_gene: TRBV6-5; CDR3aa: CASTQGPEAFF; CDR3nt: TGTGCCAGCACACAGGGCCCTGAAGCTTTCTTT
j_gene: TRBJ1-1; abundance: .; d_gene: .; v_gene: TRBV6-5; CDR3aa: CASPTLTGSTEAFF; CDR3nt: TGTGCCAGCCCAACACTAACAGGGAGCACTGAAGCTTTCTTT
j_gene: TRBJ1-4; abundance: .; d_gene: .; v_gene: TRBV5-5; CDR3aa: CASSLRGNEKLFF; CDR3nt: TGTGCCAGCAGCTTGCGGGGTAATGAAAAACTGTTTTTT
j_gene: TRBJ1-5; abundance: .; d_gene: .; v_gene: TRBV6-1; CDR3aa: CASSVGHGANNQPQHF; CDR3nt: TGTGCCAGCAGTGTGGGGCATGGTGCAAACAATCAGCCCCAGCATTTT
j_gene: TRBJ1-4; abundance: .; d_gene: TRBD1; v_gene: TRBV30; CDR3aa: CAWSPDRGTNEKLFF; CDR3nt: TGTGCCTGGAGTCCAGACAGGGGAACTAATGAAAAACTGTTTTTT
j_gene: TRBJ2-5; abundance: once; d_gene: .; v_gene: TRBV5-1; CDR3aa: CASKTPDGETQYF; CDR3nt: TGCGCCAGCAAGACTCCCGATGGCGAGACCCAGTACTTC
j_gene: TRBJ1-5; abundance: .; d_gene: .; v_gene: TRBV19; CDR3aa: CASLPVQGSNQPQHF; CDR3nt: TGTGCCAGTTTACCCGTACAGGGATCCAATCAGCCCCAGCATTTT
j_gene: TRBJ1-1; abundance: .; d_gene: .; v_gene: TRBV19; CDR3aa: CASSQTGNTEAFF; CDR3nt: TGTGCCAGTAGTCAGACAGGAAACACTGAAGCTTTCTTT
j_gene: TRBJ2-5; abundance: .; d_gene: .; v_gene: TRBV11-1; CDR3aa: CASSPNRGETQYF; CDR3nt: TGTGCCAGCAGCCCAAACAGAGGGGAGACCCAGTACTTC
j_gene: TRBJ2-2; abundance: .; d_gene: TRBD2; v_gene: TRBV9; CDR3aa: CASNPKERGGPLYTGELFF; CDR3nt: TGTGCCAGCAACCCAAAGGAACGGGGGGGCCCTTTGTACACCGGGGAGCTGTTTTTT
j_gene: TRBJ2-7; abundance: .; d_gene: .; v_gene: TRBV9; CDR3aa: CASSVSADAAYEQYF; CDR3nt: TGTGCCAGCAGCGTATCGGCGGATGCCGCGTACGAGCAGTACTTC
j_gene: TRBJ2-7; abundance: .; d_gene: .; v_gene: TRBV30; CDR3aa: CAWMGGSYEQYF; CDR3nt: TGTGCCTGGATGGGGGGCTCCTACGAGCAGTACTTC
j_gene: TRBJ1-6; abundance: once; d_gene: TRBD1; v_gene: TRBV19; CDR3aa: CASSMGAGGASISPLHF; CDR3nt: TGTGCCAGTAGTATGGGGGCAGGGGGCGCGTCGATTTCACCCCTCCACTTT
j_gene: TRBJ2-7; abundance: .; d_gene: TRBD1; v_gene: TRBV5-6; CDR3aa: CASSWGTGVYEQYF; CDR3nt: TGTGCCAGCAGCTGGGGGACAGGGGTTTACGAGCAGTACTTC